These 21 T cell receptor beta chains were all obtained from the same sample, sequenced in a study of CD8 T cells in Susac syndrome. With random hexamers, roughly 0.5 to 1 ug RNA was reverse transcribed. One entry per CDR3 protein, called by TCRdb with MiXCR from the immunoSEQ multiplex PCR reads. The sample holds tens of thousands of distinct CDR3 sequences, more than 85% seen once. The source material was CD8+ T cells from PBMCs. The receptors were sampled from a human donor in good health.

V usage is TRBV6-1 and J usage is TRBJ2-2; D may match TRBD1 or TRBD2 (6 bases each). There are 19 residues in the CDR3. The germline V and J ends were trimmed by 1 base and 6 bases, with 24 bases remaining between them. The V gene's germline CDR1 is MNHNS and CDR2 SASEGT. CDR3 residues: CASSEVWVTEGGFAGELFF. Written as DNA, the CDR3 is TGTGCCAGCAGTGAAGTTTGGGTTACGGAGGGGGGCTTTGCCGGGGAGCTGTTTTTT.

The V gene is TRBV4-3, the J gene TRBJ2-7; a possible D gene is TRBD2 (5 bases). The CDR3 spans 15 residues. The V end lost 0 bases, the J end lost 0 bases, and 9 bases lay between the germline ends. Per germline, CDR1 LGHNA and CDR2 YSLEER. CDR3 in amino acids: CASSQDEGGSYEQYF. Here the CDR3 DNA reads TGCGCCAGCAGCCAAGACGAGGGTGGCTCCTACGAGCAGTACTTC.

A single count supports this clonotype. J is TRBJ2-7 and V is TRBV20-1, with D tentatively TRBD1 (6 bases). This CDR3 contains 16 residues. The V end lost 3 bases, the J end lost 3 bases, and 21 bases lay between the germline ends. Germline V gives CDR1 DFQATT, CDR2 SNEGSKA (reference sequence). CDR3 nucleotide sequence: TGCAGTGCTAGGGACGATATGACAGGACCAGACTACGAGCAGTACTTC. Its translation is CSARDDMTGPDYEQYF.

J is TRBJ2-7 and V is TRBV30, with 7 bases aligning to TRBD1. CDR1 and CDR2 from the germline V gene are GTSNPN and SVGIG (reference sequence). With V trimmed by 6 bases and J by 4 bases, 9 bases remained unmatched. The CDR3 is made up of 13 amino acids. The CDR3 nucleotides read TGTGCCTGCGTAACAGGGGAACTTTACGAGCAGTACTTC. Translated: CACVTGELYEQYF.

V is TRBV5-1 and J is TRBJ2-7; 7 nucleotides agree with TRBD1. The germline CDR1 and CDR2 sequences are SGHRS and YFSETQ. Trimming took 0 bases from V and 3 from J; bases not matched to a gene: 3. The CDR3 covers 14 residues. The CDR3 region is CASSLVGTVYEQYF. The CDR3 nucleotides are TGCGCCAGCAGCTTGGTAGGGACAGTCTACGAGCAGTACTTC.

This clonotype was seen once. The chain recombines TRBV7-9 with TRBJ2-5; 9 nucleotides match TRBD1. The CDR3 consists of 15 residues. The V and J ends lost 0 bases and 3 bases, in that order; junction bases with no gene match: 2. From germline, CDR1 is SEHNR and CDR2 FQNEAQ (reference sequence). CDR3 amino acids: CASSLATGGEETQYF. The DNA for the CDR3 is TGTGCCAGCAGCTTAGCGACAGGGGGGGAAGAGACCCAGTACTTC. The complete variable domain, with remaining parts taken from reference TRBV7-9 and TRBJ2-5, reads DTGVSQNPRHKITKRGQNVTFRCDPISEHNRLYWYRQTLGQGPEFLTYFQNEAQLEKSRLLSDRFSAERPKGSFSTLEIQRTEQGDSAMYLCASSLATGGEETQYFGPGTRLLVL.

The chain is built from TRBV4-3 and TRBJ2-3; D is uncertain. V was trimmed by 0 bases and J by 4 bases, leaving 8 bases between them. Germline V CDR1 and CDR2: LGHNA, YSLEER. This CDR3 contains 14 residues. The CDR3 region is CASSQESGADTQYF. CDR3 sequence (DNA): TGCGCCAGCAGCCAAGAGTCAGGCGCAGATACGCAGTATTTT.

The rearrangement uses TRBV19 and TRBJ1-1, with TRBD1 as a possible D gene (6 bases). Germline CDR1 is LNHDA and CDR2 is SQIVND (reference sequence). V lost 5 bases, J lost 0 bases, and 22 bases lay in between. CDR3 length equals 18 residues. The CDR3 is CASSATGLNLKMNTEAFF. The CDR3 nucleotides read TGTGCCAGTAGTGCGACAGGCCTCAACTTGAAAATGAACACTGAAGCTTTCTTT.

This chain links TRBV5-1 with TRBJ2-1; possible D gene TRBD2, 5 bases. Per germline, CDR1 SGHRS and CDR2 YFSETQ. V lost 4 bases and J 7 bases, leaving 21 bases between the germline ends. The CDR3 consists of 16 residues. CDR3 residues: CASSHGRNARRNEQFF. In DNA form, the CDR3 reads TGCGCCAGCAGCCACGGACGGAATGCTAGGAGGAATGAGCAGTTCTTC.

This rearrangement joins TRBV20-1 to TRBJ1-1; TRBD1 might be the D (5 bases). The CDR3 extends over 12 amino acids. Trimming removed 6 bases at V and 2 bases at J, with 10 bases between. Germline-derived CDR1 and CDR2 are DFQATT and SNEGSKA (reference sequence). The CDR3 spells CSAGQSNTEAFF. The CDR3 nucleotides are TGCAGTGCAGGACAATCTAACACTGAAGCTTTCTTT.

This chain links TRBV7-9 with TRBJ2-7; perhaps TRBD2 as D (6 bases). Germline-derived CDR1 and CDR2 are SEHNR and FQNEAQ (reference sequence). V shed 5 bases and J shed 0 bases, with 14 bases lying between them. This CDR3 comprises 15 residues. In nucleotides, the CDR3 is TGTGCCAGCAGCCCGGGGGACTCGAGCTCCTACGAGCAGTACTTC. The encoded protein is CASSPGDSSSYEQYF.

The V and J genes are TRBV2 and TRBJ2-1, with 8 bases matching TRBD2. V lost 8 bases and J lost 4; bases outside the gene matches: 7. Germline V CDR1 and CDR2: SNHLY, FYNNEI. This CDR3 has 14 amino acids. As DNA, the CDR3 is TGTGCCAGCCTAGTCCAGCGGGAGTACAATGAGCAGTTCTTC. Protein sequence: CASLVQREYNEQFF.

The V call is TRBV28, the J call TRBJ2-7, with 9 bases matching TRBD2. The CDR3 covers 15 residues. V lost 1 base to trimming and J lost 2 bases; unmatched junction nucleotides: 3. Germline V gives CDR1 MDHEN, CDR2 SYDVKM. The CDR3, as DNA: TGTGCCAGCAGTTTATTCCTAGCGGGGACCTACGAGCAGTACTTC. It codes for CASSLFLAGTYEQYF.

V gene TRBV29-1 combines with J gene TRBJ2-7; 7 bases map to TRBD2. Germline V gene data show CDR1 as SQVTM and CDR2 as ANQGSEA. V trimming: 4 bases; J trimming: 6 bases; junction bases outside the gene matches: 9. The CDR3 runs to 13 residues. The CDR3 DNA follows: TGCAGCGTTGTCTTTGCGGGAGAAGGCGAGCAGTACTTC. This codes for CSVVFAGEGEQYF.

This clonotype was seen once. The CDR3 is CASRGPGDTGELFF. The CDR3 DNA reads TGTGCCAGCAGGGGGCCCGGGGACACCGGGGAGCTGTTTTTT. J is TRBJ2-2 and V is TRBV6-2 or TRBV6-3, with D perhaps being TRBD1 or TRBD2 (5 bases each). CDR1 and CDR2 from the germline V gene are MNHEY and SVGEGT. The CDR3 is 14 amino acids. V lost 6 bases and J lost 3, with 11 bases in between.

This clonotype was seen just once. The rearrangement joins TRBV5-1 to TRBJ2-2; 14 bases map to TRBD2. The CDR3 consists of 14 residues. V shed 3 bases, J shed 17 bases, and the junction held 9 bases outside the gene matches. Germline-derived CDR1 and CDR2 are SGHRS and YFSETQ. CDR3 sequence: CASSCTGTSGRRFF. In DNA form, the CDR3 reads TGCGCCAGCAGCTGCACCGGGACTAGCGGGAGACGTTTTTTT.

V and J are TRBV6-5 and TRBJ2-3; 8 bases fit TRBD2. This CDR3 has 16 residues. J was trimmed by 2 bases and V by 0 bases; bases with no gene match: 4. Germline loops: CDR1 MNHEY, CDR2 SVGAGI. CDR3 loop: CASSYSVSGNTDTQYF. As DNA, the CDR3 is TGTGCCAGCAGTTACTCGGTTAGCGGGAACACAGATACGCAGTATTTT.

V is TRBV10-3 and J is TRBJ1-1; D unclear. Between the trimmed V and J ends, which lost 0 bases and 1 base, there was a span of 6 bases. Germline CDR1 ENHRY, CDR2 SYGVKD. This CDR3 contains 14 residues. CDR3 bases: TGTGCCATCAGTGAGTCGGGTGGGAACACTGAAGCTTTCTTT. Its protein product is CAISESGGNTEAFF.

The chain carries TRBV6-4 and TRBJ2-2, with a weak D call TRBD1 (5 bases). The CDR3 loop spans 18 amino acids. The V end was cut by 8 bases, the J end by 0 bases, with 22 bases between. Germline V gene sequence: CDR1 MRHNA, CDR2 SNTAGT. In nucleotides, the CDR3 is TGTGCCAGCGCAGTAAAAGCAGGGATCTCCCCGAACACCGGGGAGCTGTTTTTT. This encodes CASAVKAGISPNTGELFF.

This rearrangement joins TRBV12-3 or TRBV12-4 to TRBJ2-7, with 8 bases identical to TRBD1. J lost 5 bases, V lost 6 bases, and 12 bases had no gene match. This CDR3 comprises 15 residues. CDR3 amino acids: CASSPIPGQADEQYF. As DNA, the CDR3 is TGTGCCAGCAGCCCAATTCCGGGACAGGCGGACGAGCAGTACTTC.

Only one count was recorded for this clonotype. The chain links TRBV7-9 to TRBJ2-1; D is perhaps TRBD2 (6 bases). This CDR3 spans 14 amino acids. With 8 bases removed from V and 3 bases from J, the gap between germline ends came to 14 bases. Per the germline V gene, CDR1 is SEHNR and CDR2 is FQNEAQ (reference sequence). The CDR3 nucleotides read TGTGCCAGCGGAGGGCATCCAGTCTACAATGAGCAGTTCTTC. Protein product: CASGGHPVYNEQFF.